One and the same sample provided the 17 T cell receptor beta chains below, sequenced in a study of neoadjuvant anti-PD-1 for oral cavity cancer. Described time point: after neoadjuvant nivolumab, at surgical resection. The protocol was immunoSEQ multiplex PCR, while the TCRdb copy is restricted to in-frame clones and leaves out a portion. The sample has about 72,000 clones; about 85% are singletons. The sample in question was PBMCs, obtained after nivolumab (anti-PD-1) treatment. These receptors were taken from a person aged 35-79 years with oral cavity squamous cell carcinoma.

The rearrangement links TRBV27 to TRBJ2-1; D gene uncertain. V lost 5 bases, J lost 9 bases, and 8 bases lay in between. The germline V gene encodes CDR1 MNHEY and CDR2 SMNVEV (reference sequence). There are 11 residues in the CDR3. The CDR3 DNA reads TGTGCCAGCAGTCAATACGGTGAGCAGTTCTTC. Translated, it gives CASSQYGEQFF.

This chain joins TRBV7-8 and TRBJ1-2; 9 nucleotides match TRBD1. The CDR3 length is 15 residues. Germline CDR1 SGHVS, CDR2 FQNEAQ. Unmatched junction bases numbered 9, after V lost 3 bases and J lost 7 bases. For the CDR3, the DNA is TGTGCCAGCAGCTTCTACACAGGGGGCTTAGGTGGCTACACCTTC. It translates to CASSFYTGGLGGYTF.

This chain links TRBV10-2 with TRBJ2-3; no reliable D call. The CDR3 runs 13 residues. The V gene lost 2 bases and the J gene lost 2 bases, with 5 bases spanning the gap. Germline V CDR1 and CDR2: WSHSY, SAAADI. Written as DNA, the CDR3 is TGCGCCAGCAGTGAGGTCAACACAGATACGCAGTATTTT. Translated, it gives CASSEVNTDTQYF.

The CDR3 spells CASSTVGGAGTEAFF. The CDR3 DNA reads as TGTGCCAGCTCCACCGTCGGGGGGGCGGGAACTGAAGCTTTCTTT. The genes are TRBV18 and TRBJ1-1; D might be TRBD1 (6 bases). Germline CDR1 reads KGHSH; CDR2 reads LQKENI. The CDR3 runs to 15 residues. The V end lost 6 bases, the J end lost 5 bases, and 19 bases lay between the germline ends. The whole variable domain, remainder taken from reference TRBV18 and TRBJ1-1, is NAGVMQNPRHLVRRRGQEARLRCSPMKGHSHVYWYRQLPEEGLKFMVYLQKENIIDESGMPKERFSAEFPKEGPSILRIQQVVRGDSAAYFCASSTVGGAGTEAFFGQGTRLTVV.

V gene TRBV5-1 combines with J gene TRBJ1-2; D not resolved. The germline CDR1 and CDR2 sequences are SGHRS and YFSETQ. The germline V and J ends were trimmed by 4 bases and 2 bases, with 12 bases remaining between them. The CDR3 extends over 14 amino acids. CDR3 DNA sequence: TGCGCCAGCAGCCAACAAACAGTAAACTATGGCTACACCTTC. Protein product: CASSQQTVNYGYTF. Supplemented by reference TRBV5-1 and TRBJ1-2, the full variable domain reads KAGVTQTPRYLIKTRGQQVTLSCSPISGHRSVSWYQQTPGQGLQFLFEYFSETQRNKGNFPGRFSGRQFSNSRSEMNVSTLELGDSALYLCASSQQTVNYGYTFGSGTRLTVV.

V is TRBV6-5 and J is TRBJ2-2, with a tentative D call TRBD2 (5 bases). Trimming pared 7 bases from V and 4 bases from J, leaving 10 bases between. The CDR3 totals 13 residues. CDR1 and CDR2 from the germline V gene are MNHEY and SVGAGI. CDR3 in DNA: TGTGCCAGCACTCGGGGTCTCACCGGGGAGCTGTTTTTT. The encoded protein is CASTRGLTGELFF.

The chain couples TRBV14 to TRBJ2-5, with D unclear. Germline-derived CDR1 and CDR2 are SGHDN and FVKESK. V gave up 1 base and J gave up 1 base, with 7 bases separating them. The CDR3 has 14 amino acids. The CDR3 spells CASSQGIGQETQYF. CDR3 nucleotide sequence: TGTGCCAGCAGCCAAGGGATAGGCCAAGAGACCCAGTACTTC.

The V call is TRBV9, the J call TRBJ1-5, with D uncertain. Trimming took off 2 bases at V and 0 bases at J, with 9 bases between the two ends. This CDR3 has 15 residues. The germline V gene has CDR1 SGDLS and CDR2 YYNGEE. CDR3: CASSVEDGSNQPQHF. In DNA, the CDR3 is TGTGCCAGCAGCGTTGAAGACGGTAGCAATCAGCCCCAGCATTTT.

CDR3: CASSLSQYNQPQHF. The DNA of the CDR3 is TGTGCCAGCAGTTTGTCACAGTATAATCAGCCCCAGCATTTT. V and J are TRBV6-5 and TRBJ1-5; D is undetermined. The germline V gene has CDR1 MNHEY and CDR2 SVGAGI. Deletions cut 4 bases from V and 4 bases from J, with 11 bases between. The CDR3 contains 14 residues.

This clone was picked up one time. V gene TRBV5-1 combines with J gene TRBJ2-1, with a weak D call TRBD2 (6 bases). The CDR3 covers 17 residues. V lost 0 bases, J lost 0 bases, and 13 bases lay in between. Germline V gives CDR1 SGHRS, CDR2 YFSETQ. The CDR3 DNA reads TGCGCCAGCAGCTTGGGCGGCGGGACGAGCTCCTACAATGAGCAGTTCTTC. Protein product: CASSLGGGTSSYNEQFF.

CDR3 DNA: TGTGCCAGCAGCCATAGCGGGAGGGCTTACAATGAGCAGTTCTTC. Amino acid sequence: CASSHSGRAYNEQFF. The chain joins TRBV5-4 to TRBJ2-1; 11 nucleotides line up with TRBD2. Trimming removed 4 bases from V and 4 bases from J; junction bases left unmatched: 4. The CDR3 sequence is 15 residues long. CDR1 is SGHNT and CDR2 is YYREEE in the germline V gene (reference sequence).

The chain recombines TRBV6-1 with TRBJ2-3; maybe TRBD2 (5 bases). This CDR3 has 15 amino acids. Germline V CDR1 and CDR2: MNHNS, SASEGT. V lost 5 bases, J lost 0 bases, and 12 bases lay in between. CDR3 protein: CASSRIRESTDTQYF. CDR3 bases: TGTGCCAGCAGTCGTATAAGGGAGAGCACAGATACGCAGTATTTT.

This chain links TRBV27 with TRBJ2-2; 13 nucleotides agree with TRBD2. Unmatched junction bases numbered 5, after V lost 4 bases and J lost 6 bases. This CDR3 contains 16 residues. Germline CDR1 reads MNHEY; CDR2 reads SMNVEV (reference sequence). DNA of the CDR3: TGTGCCAGCAGTTACCGGACTAGCGGGAGCCCCGGGGAGCTGTTTTTT. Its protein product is CASSYRTSGSPGELFF.

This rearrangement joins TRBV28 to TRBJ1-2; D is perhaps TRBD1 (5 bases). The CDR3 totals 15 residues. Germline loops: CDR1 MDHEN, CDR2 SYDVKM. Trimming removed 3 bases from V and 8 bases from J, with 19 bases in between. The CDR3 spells CASSLQGGLVVGYTF. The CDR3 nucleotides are TGTGCCAGCAGTTTGCAGGGAGGGTTGGTTGTCGGCTACACCTTC.

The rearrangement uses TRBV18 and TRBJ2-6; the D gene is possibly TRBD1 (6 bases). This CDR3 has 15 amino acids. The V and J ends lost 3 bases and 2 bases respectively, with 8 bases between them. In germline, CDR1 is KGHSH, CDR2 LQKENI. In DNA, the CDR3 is TGTGCCAGCTCACCCGGGACAACTGGGGCCAACGTCCTGACTTTC. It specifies CASSPGTTGANVLTF. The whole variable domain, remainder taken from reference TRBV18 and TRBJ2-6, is NAGVMQNPRHLVRRRGQEARLRCSPMKGHSHVYWYRQLPEEGLKFMVYLQKENIIDESGMPKERFSAEFPKEGPSILRIQQVVRGDSAAYFCASSPGTTGANVLTFGAGSRLTVL.

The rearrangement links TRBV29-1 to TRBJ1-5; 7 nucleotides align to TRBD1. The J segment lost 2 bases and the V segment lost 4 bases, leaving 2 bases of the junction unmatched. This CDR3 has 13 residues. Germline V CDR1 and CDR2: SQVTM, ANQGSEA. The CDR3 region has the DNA TGCAGCGTTGGACAGGGAGGCAATCAGCCCCAGCATTTT. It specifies CSVGQGGNQPQHF.

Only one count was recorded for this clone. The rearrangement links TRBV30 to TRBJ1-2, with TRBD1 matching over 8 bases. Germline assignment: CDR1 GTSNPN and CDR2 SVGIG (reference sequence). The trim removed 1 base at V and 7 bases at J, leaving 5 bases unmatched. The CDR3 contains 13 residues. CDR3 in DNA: TGTGCCTGGAGTGCGGACAGGGTGGTTGGCTACACCTTC. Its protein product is CAWSADRVVGYTF.